These 28 T cell receptor beta chains were all obtained from the same sample, sequenced in a study of control samples from healthy donors and cancer patients. Profiled with immunoSEQ multiplex PCR; TCRdb holds only in-frame clones, not every one. The sample yields about 170,000 clones, about nine tenths seen once. Sequencing used blood. The receptors were gathered from a woman aged 25 to 39 in good health.

The chain links TRBV5-6 to TRBJ1-2; 7 nucleotides match TRBD1. Germline V gene lookup returns CDR1 SGHDT and CDR2 YYEEEE. This CDR3 region has 15 residues. The junction had 7 bases not matched to a gene; V was cut back by 3 bases and J by 2 bases. CDR3 DNA sequence: TGTGCCAGCAGCTACCTGGGACAGTCAAACTATGGCTACACCTTC. This encodes CASSYLGQSNYGYTF.

This rearrangement joins TRBV2 to TRBJ2-4; 7 nucleotides align to TRBD1. Germline CDR1 and CDR2: SNHLY and FYNNEI. This CDR3 is built from 14 residues. Unmatched junction bases numbered 7, after V lost 6 bases and J lost 5 bases. CDR3 loop: CASSRRQGQNIQYF. The CDR3 coding sequence is TGTGCCAGCAGCCGTAGACAGGGCCAAAACATTCAGTACTTC. Full variable domain (remainder filled in from reference TRBV2 and TRBJ2-4): EPEVTQTPSHQVTQMGQEVILRCVPISNHLYFYWYRQILGQKVEFLVSFYNNEISEKSEIFDDQFSVERPDGSNFTLKIRSTKLEDSAMYFCASSRRQGQNIQYFGAGTRLSVL.

This chain joins TRBV19 and TRBJ1-1, with TRBD1 identical over 7 bases. The CDR3 consists of 12 residues. Germline trimming cut 6 bases from V and 7 bases from J; bases unmatched to any gene: 5. Germline CDR1 is LNHDA and CDR2 is SQIVND (reference sequence). The CDR3 loop is CASRQGQSEAFF. CDR3 in DNA: TGTGCCAGTAGACAGGGACAGAGTGAAGCTTTCTTT.

This clone was recorded once. This chain uses TRBV18 with TRBJ1-3, with D perhaps TRBD1 (5 bases). This CDR3 has 14 amino acids. V lost 4 bases and J lost 0, with 7 bases in between. Germline CDR1 and CDR2: KGHSH and LQKENI. CDR3 sequence (DNA): TGTGCCAGCTCACAGGGGCCCTCTGGAAACACCATATATTTT. Protein sequence: CASSQGPSGNTIYF.

The V gene is TRBV18, the J gene TRBJ1-2; D possibly corresponds to TRBD1 (5 bases). The CDR3 is made up of 14 amino acids. Germline CDR1 is KGHSH and CDR2 is LQKENI. Trimming cost V 3 bases and J 4 bases, with 12 bases left between them. CDR3 coding DNA: TGTGCCAGCTCACCTCTACAGGAGAGCTATGGCTACACCTTC. The encoded protein is CASSPLQESYGYTF.

This chain uses TRBV5-8 with TRBJ1-5; TRBD1 is a possible D gene (6 bases). Germline CDR1 SGHTS, CDR2 YDEGEE. Deletions cut 0 bases from V and 6 bases from J, with 10 bases between. This CDR3 has 14 residues. The CDR3 nucleotides are TGTGCCAGCAGCTTGGTAGGGGGGGCTCAGCCCCAGCATTTT. This sequence encodes CASSLVGGAQPQHF.

J is TRBJ1-5 and V is TRBV3-1 (or the pseudogene TRBV3-2); possible D gene TRBD1, 5 bases. The CDR3 has 14 residues. In germline, CDR1 is LGHDT, CDR2 YNNKEL (reference sequence). Between the trimmed V and J ends, which lost 4 bases and 6 bases, there was a span of 13 bases. The CDR3 sequence is CASSPGGGGQPQHF. CDR3 coding DNA: TGTGCCAGCAGCCCCGGCGGGGGGGGTCAGCCCCAGCATTTT.

This clone was found a few times. The chain carries TRBV2 and TRBJ1-1; 7 nucleotides match TRBD1. CDR1 and CDR2 (germline): SNHLY, FYNNEI. After removal of 6 bases from V and 2 bases from J, the junction contained 6 bases not matched to a gene. The CDR3 consists of 14 residues. Here the CDR3 reads CASSPGTANTEAFF. The CDR3 DNA reads as TGTGCCAGCAGCCCCGGGACAGCCAACACTGAAGCTTTCTTT. Combining the CDR3 with reference TRBV2 and TRBJ1-1 gives the whole variable domain EPEVTQTPSHQVTQMGQEVILRCVPISNHLYFYWYRQILGQKVEFLVSFYNNEISEKSEIFDDQFSVERPDGSNFTLKIRSTKLEDSAMYFCASSPGTANTEAFFGQGTRLTVV.

V and J are TRBV5-4 and TRBJ2-3; perhaps TRBD1 as D (6 bases). Germline CDR1 is SGHNT and CDR2 is YYREEE (reference sequence). V lost 4 bases and J lost 2, with 17 bases in between. This CDR3 region has 16 residues. In DNA, the CDR3 is TGTGCCAGCAGCATCCAGGGGCGGGTTGACACAGATACGCAGTATTTT. It encodes CASSIQGRVDTDTQYF.

This clone was counted a single time. The chain uses TRBV4-3 and TRBJ2-2; no firm D call. The CDR3 contains 15 residues. V was clipped by 1 base and J by 0 bases, with 6 bases between them. CDR1 LGHNA and CDR2 YSLEER come from the germline V gene. The DNA for the CDR3 is TGCGCCAGCAGCCAAGTGCCCTCGAACACCGGGGAGCTGTTTTTT. Protein sequence: CASSQVPSNTGELFF.

This clone was seen only once. The rearrangement joins TRBV6-5 to TRBJ1-4; tentatively, D is TRBD1 (6 bases). The CDR3 contains 15 residues. Trimming removed 0 bases from V and 7 bases from J, with 12 bases in between. CDR1 and CDR2 from the germline V gene are MNHEY and SVGAGI. The CDR3 is CASSYSAGAGEKLFF. CDR3 coding DNA: TGTGCCAGCAGTTACTCGGCAGGGGCTGGTGAAAAACTGTTTTTT.

The chain carries TRBV9 and TRBJ1-4, with a tentative D call TRBD1 (6 bases). V was clipped by 2 bases and J by 4 bases, with 12 bases between them. Germline lookup yields CDR1 SGDLS and CDR2 YYNGEE. CDR3 size: 15 residues. CDR3 in amino acids: CASSVQGSGNEKLFF. The CDR3, as DNA: TGTGCCAGCAGCGTTCAGGGGTCCGGTAATGAAAAACTGTTTTTT.

This clone was counted between two and nine times. V gene TRBV11-1 combines with J gene TRBJ1-1; 7 bases align to TRBD1. Germline V CDR1 and CDR2: SGHAT, FQDESV (reference sequence). The CDR3 is made up of 14 amino acids. After removal of 3 bases from V and 3 bases from J, the junction contained 4 bases not matched to a gene. CDR3 amino acids: CASSFRQGDTEAFF. In DNA form, the CDR3 reads TGTGCCAGCAGCTTCAGGCAGGGGGACACTGAAGCTTTCTTT.

The chain is built from TRBV7-9 and TRBJ2-2; D is possibly TRBD1 or TRBD2 (5 bases each). Trimming took 6 bases from V and 1 from J, leaving 12 bases between them. In germline, CDR1 is SEHNR, CDR2 FQNEAQ (reference sequence). This CDR3 has 15 residues. The CDR3: CASSSGLLNTGELFF. Written as DNA, the CDR3 is TGTGCCAGCAGTTCGGGGCTCCTGAACACCGGGGAGCTGTTTTTT. Full variable domain (rest looked up from reference TRBV7-9 and TRBJ2-2): DTGVSQNPRHKITKRGQNVTFRCDPISEHNRLYWYRQTLGQGPEFLTYFQNEAQLEKSRLLSDRFSAERPKGSFSTLEIQRTEQGDSAMYLCASSSGLLNTGELFFGEGSRLTVL.

V gene TRBV6-4 combines with J gene TRBJ2-1, with 14 bases lining up with TRBD2. V lost 5 bases, J lost 7 bases, and 4 bases stayed unmatched. The CDR3 is 15 residues long. Per the germline V gene, CDR1 is MRHNA and CDR2 is SNTAGT. CDR3 bases: TGTGCCAGCAGTCCGGGACTAGCGGGAGATAATGAGCAGTTCTTC. It yields the protein CASSPGLAGDNEQFF.

In this sample, this clone turned up once. The chain joins TRBV18 to TRBJ2-5; 7 bases line up with TRBD1. From germline, CDR1 is KGHSH and CDR2 LQKENI. Unmatched junction bases numbered 3, after V lost 6 bases and J lost 2 bases. The CDR3 runs to 13 residues. This CDR3 is CASSRTGQETQYF. The CDR3 coding sequence is TGTGCCAGCTCCCGGACAGGACAAGAGACCCAGTACTTC.

The chain has TRBV28 and TRBJ2-1; 9 nucleotides agree with TRBD2. Germline lookup yields CDR1 MDHEN and CDR2 SYDVKM. Trimming at V came to 6 bases and at J to 4 bases, leaving 7 bases not matched to a gene. The CDR3 spans 15 residues. CDR3 sequence reads: CASRQLAGGYNEQFF. CDR3 coding DNA: TGTGCCAGCAGGCAACTAGCGGGTGGATACAATGAGCAGTTCTTC.

The chain links TRBV6-6 to TRBJ2-7; TRBD1 might be the D (6 bases). This CDR3 comprises 15 residues. The germline V and J ends were trimmed by 4 bases and 0 bases, with 13 bases remaining between them. The germline CDR1 and CDR2 sequences are MNHNY and SVGAGI (reference sequence). CDR3 sequence (DNA): TGTGCCAGCAGTTCCCACAGGGATTCCTCCTACGAGCAGTACTTC. Translated: CASSSHRDSSYEQYF.

V gene TRBV27 combines with J gene TRBJ2-7, with 9 bases aligning to TRBD1. V lost 8 bases to trimming and J lost 3 bases; unmatched junction nucleotides: 5. The CDR3 has 13 amino acids. CDR1 and CDR2 from the germline V gene are MNHEY and SMNVEV (reference sequence). CDR3 in amino acids: CASARDRVYEQYF. The CDR3 DNA is TGTGCCAGCGCCCGGGACAGGGTCTACGAGCAGTACTTC.

The chain carries TRBV28 and TRBJ2-7; TRBD1 might be the D (5 bases). The CDR3 totals 12 residues. The V gene's germline CDR1 is MDHEN and CDR2 SYDVKM. V was trimmed by 6 bases and J by 3 bases, leaving 9 bases between them. CDR3 bases: TGTGCCAGCAGATCCCAGGGCTACGAGCAGTACTTC. Translated, it gives CASRSQGYEQYF.

The chain is built from TRBV30 and TRBJ1-5, with D possibly TRBD1 on 5 matching bases. The CDR3 is 13 amino acids. CDR1 GTSNPN and CDR2 SVGIG come from the germline V gene (reference sequence). V was shortened by 1 base and J by 5 bases, with 9 bases between the two germline ends. CDR3 DNA: TGTGCCTGGAGTGCGGGGGGAGATCAGCCCCAGCATTTT. Residues: CAWSAGGDQPQHF.

This clone was counted a single time. The chain is built from TRBV7-2 and TRBJ1-4; D perhaps matches TRBD1 (6 bases). CDR1 is SGHTA and CDR2 is FQGNSA in the germline V gene. This CDR3 spans 14 amino acids. V was pared by 5 bases and J by 5 bases, with 12 bases between. For the CDR3, the DNA is TGTGCCAGCAGCACTCGGACAGCGAATGAAAAACTGTTTTTT. Translating it yields CASSTRTANEKLFF.

The rearrangement uses TRBV10-3 and TRBJ1-1; TRBD1 aligns across 9 bases. The V and J ends lost 5 bases and 7 bases, in that order; junction bases with no gene match: 2. The CDR3 consists of 12 residues. CDR1 is ENHRY and CDR2 is SYGVKD in the germline V gene. CDR3 region: CAISTGGDEAFF. CDR3 nucleotides: TGTGCCATCAGTACAGGGGGCGATGAAGCTTTCTTT.

V usage is TRBV7-7 and J usage is TRBJ1-6; TRBD1 matches at 9 bases. Germline V gene sequence: CDR1 SSHAT, CDR2 FNYEAQ (reference sequence). The CDR3 runs to 14 residues. V dropped 5 bases and J dropped 9; count of bases not matched to a gene: 5. The CDR3: CASSTTGQGSPLHF. DNA of the CDR3: TGTGCCAGCAGCACAACGGGACAGGGTTCACCCCTCCACTTT.

V is TRBV19 and J is TRBJ1-5; 8 positions match TRBD1. V lost 7 bases to trimming and J lost 2 bases; unmatched junction nucleotides: 4. In germline, CDR1 is LNHDA, CDR2 SQIVND (reference sequence). The CDR3 extends over 14 amino acids. The CDR3 region is CASTDRGGNQPQHF. The CDR3 nucleotides are TGTGCCAGTACCGACAGGGGCGGCAATCAGCCCCAGCATTTT. Complete variable domain (other parts from reference TRBV19 and TRBJ1-5): DGGITQSPKYLFRKEGQNVTLSCEQNLNHDAMYWYRQDPGQGLRLIYYSQIVNDFQKGDIAEGYSVSREKKESFPLTVTSAQKNPTAFYLCASTDRGGNQPQHFGDGTRLSIL.

The chain combines TRBV2 with TRBJ2-3; 11 nucleotides align to TRBD2. There are 15 residues in the CDR3. Germline lookup yields CDR1 SNHLY and CDR2 FYNNEI. J gave up 1 base and V 7 bases, and 4 bases lay outside the gene matches. CDR3 in DNA: TGTGCCAGCAACGTAGCGGGGGGGCGCACAGATACGCAGTATTTT. It yields the protein CASNVAGGRTDTQYF. The variable domain in full, with the rest retrieved from reference TRBV2 and TRBJ2-3, is EPEVTQTPSHQVTQMGQEVILRCVPISNHLYFYWYRQILGQKVEFLVSFYNNEISEKSEIFDDQFSVERPDGSNFTLKIRSTKLEDSAMYFCASNVAGGRTDTQYFGPGTRLTVL.

The rearrangement uses TRBV3-1 (or the pseudogene TRBV3-2) and TRBJ2-7, with 11 bases lining up with TRBD2. V lost 4 bases to trimming and J lost 3 bases; unmatched junction nucleotides: 2. Germline V gene sequence: CDR1 LGHDT, CDR2 YNNKEL (reference sequence). CDR3 size: 14 residues. This CDR3 reads CASSRTSGHYEQYF. The CDR3, as DNA: TGTGCCAGCAGCCGGACTAGCGGGCACTACGAGCAGTACTTC.

This chain uses TRBV19 with TRBJ2-5; 10 bases line up with TRBD2. Per germline, CDR1 LNHDA and CDR2 SQIVND (reference sequence). The V gene end was trimmed by 1 base and the J gene end by 5 bases; junction bases not matched to a gene: 4. The CDR3 totals 15 residues. CDR3 in DNA: TGTGCCAGTAGTATAGGGACTAGCGGATATGAGACCCAGTACTTC. Translation gives CASSIGTSGYETQYF.